One and the same sample provided the 15 T cell receptor beta chains below, sequenced in a study of CD8+ T cells in alopecia areata. Treatment here: oral pan-JAK inhibitor, 5-10 mg twice daily. Extracted RNA was reverse transcribed into cDNA, the sequencing template. The method was immunoSEQ multiplex PCR; TCRdb's version includes in-frame clones alone and lacks a portion of them. The sample has roughly 210,000 clones, 40% to 45% seen once. This specimen was CD4+ T cells sorted from blood, taken around week 37, from a patient treated with tofacitinib. These receptors were collected from a human donor with alopecia areata.

In its sample, this clone was seen a few times. The chain links TRBV30 to TRBJ2-7, with 9 bases that match TRBD1. There are 13 residues in the CDR3. In germline, CDR1 is GTSNPN, CDR2 SVGIG (reference sequence). J was trimmed by 5 bases and V by 2 bases; bases with no gene match: 4. The CDR3 bases are TGTGCCTGGAGTTCGGACAGGGGTGACGAGCAGTACTTC. This translates into CAWSSDRGDEQYF.

V and J are TRBV18 and TRBJ1-2; TRBD1 aligns across 11 bases. This CDR3 has 14 residues. Germline CDR1 and CDR2: KGHSH and LQKENI. The trim removed 3 bases at V and 4 bases at J, leaving 1 base unmatched. This CDR3 is CASSPGTGGYGYTF. Written as DNA, the CDR3 is TGTGCCAGCTCACCCGGGACAGGGGGCTATGGCTACACCTTC.

The rearrangement links TRBV18 to TRBJ2-1; 10 bases are a match to TRBD2. V lost 5 bases and J lost 7; bases outside the gene matches: 5. The CDR3 spans 14 residues. Looked up from germline, CDR1 is KGHSH and CDR2 is LQKENI. CDR3 DNA sequence: TGTGCCAGCTCAAGCGGGAGGGCCGGGAATGAGCAGTTCTTC. As protein: CASSSGRAGNEQFF.

The chain recombines TRBV5-1 with TRBJ1-2; D may be TRBD1 (6 bases). This CDR3 is 13 amino acids long. Trimming cost V 4 bases and J 4 bases, with 11 bases left between them. The germline CDR1 and CDR2 sequences are SGHRS and YFSETQ. The CDR3 nucleotides are TGCGCCAGCAGCATAGGACAGACCTATGGCTACACCTTC. Its protein product is CASSIGQTYGYTF. Filled out from reference TRBV5-1 and TRBJ1-2, the complete variable domain reads KAGVTQTPRYLIKTRGQQVTLSCSPISGHRSVSWYQQTPGQGLQFLFEYFSETQRNKGNFPGRFSGRQFSNSRSEMNVSTLELGDSALYLCASSIGQTYGYTFGSGTRLTVV.

A remark on this clone: The sample has other DNA sequences that encode this CDR3 too. The rearrangement joins TRBV29-1 to TRBJ2-1; the match to TRBD2 covers 10 bases. Trimming cost V 6 bases and J 4 bases; bases outside gene matches: 6. CDR1 and CDR2 (germline): SQVTM, ANQGSEA. The CDR3 is 14 amino acids. The CDR3: CSVTRTSGYNEQFF. As DNA, the CDR3 is TGCAGCGTCACCCGGACTAGCGGATACAATGAGCAGTTCTTC.

The chain has TRBV30 and TRBJ1-1; D may be TRBD1 (6 bases). Trimming cost V 1 base and J 1 base, with 7 bases left between them. The CDR3 runs 13 residues. In germline, CDR1 is GTSNPN, CDR2 SVGIG (reference sequence). In DNA, the CDR3 is TGTGCCTGGAGTGCGGGACAGAACACTGAAGCTTTCTTT. Translation: CAWSAGQNTEAFF.

V is TRBV15 and J is TRBJ2-3; D is ambiguous. V was cut by 0 bases and J by 2 bases, with 6 bases left in between. The CDR3 sequence is 14 residues long. Germline CDR1 is LNHNV and CDR2 is YYDKDF (reference sequence). CDR3 amino acids: CATSRDPDTDTQYF. CDR3 in DNA: TGTGCCACCAGCAGAGATCCAGACACAGATACGCAGTATTTT.

The chain recombines TRBV29-1 with TRBJ2-7; 9 bases map to TRBD1. CDR3 size: 15 residues. V shed 6 bases, J shed 2 bases, and the junction held 11 bases outside the gene matches. Germline V gene lookup returns CDR1 SQVTM and CDR2 ANQGSEA. CDR3 loop: CSVGLGGQGPYEQYF. DNA of the CDR3: TGCAGCGTGGGACTGGGTGGACAGGGGCCCTACGAGCAGTACTTC.

The V gene is TRBV11-1, the J gene TRBJ2-7; 9 nucleotides agree with TRBD2. This CDR3 spans 15 amino acids. Germline-derived CDR1 and CDR2 are SGHAT and FQDESV (reference sequence). The V gene end was trimmed by 1 base and the J gene end by 5 bases; junction bases not matched to a gene: 6. CDR3 loop: CASSLESSGTHEQYF. The DNA for the CDR3 is TGTGCCAGCAGCTTAGAGTCTAGCGGGACGCACGAGCAGTACTTC.

The rearrangement uses TRBV30 and TRBJ2-7; D unclear. This CDR3 comprises 15 residues. V was clipped by 2 bases and J by 2 bases, with 16 bases between them. Germline CDR1 GTSNPN, CDR2 SVGIG (reference sequence). CDR3 sequence reads: CAWSRYRAGTYEQYF. CDR3 coding DNA: TGTGCCTGGAGTCGGTATCGGGCAGGTACCTACGAGCAGTACTTC.

There are a few counts of this clone. V is TRBV14 and J is TRBJ1-4; D is perhaps TRBD1 (5 bases). The V gene lost 7 bases and the J gene lost 5 bases, with 17 bases spanning the gap. The CDR3 totals 15 residues. Germline V lookup: CDR1 SGHDN, CDR2 FVKESK. CDR3 DNA: TGTGCCAGCACCAGCCAGTCTCGGGGGAATGAAAAACTGTTTTTT. Translating it yields CASTSQSRGNEKLFF. The entire variable domain, with the rest obtained from reference TRBV14 and TRBJ1-4, is as follows: EAGVTQFPSHSVIEKGQTVTLRCDPISGHDNLYWYRRVMGKEIKFLLHFVKESKQDESGMPNNRFLAERTGGTYSTLKVQPAELEDSGVYFCASTSQSRGNEKLFFGSGTQLSVL.

The chain combines TRBV6-1 with TRBJ2-3; D uncertain. Trimming cost V 3 bases and J 4 bases, with 14 bases left between them. The CDR3 spans 15 residues. Germline V gene lookup returns CDR1 MNHNS and CDR2 SASEGT. CDR3 residues: CASSDGALAADTQYF. CDR3 in DNA: TGTGCCAGCAGTGATGGAGCCCTCGCGGCAGATACGCAGTATTTT.

The chain recombines TRBV28 with TRBJ1-1; D is ambiguous. This CDR3 has 13 amino acids. Germline CDR1 and CDR2: MDHEN and SYDVKM. With 7 bases removed from V and 7 bases from J, the gap between germline ends came to 16 bases. CDR3 residues: CASTAGRRGEAFF. CDR3 sequence (DNA): TGTGCCAGCACCGCGGGTAGACGGGGTGAAGCTTTCTTT. The variable domain in full, with the rest retrieved from reference TRBV28 and TRBJ1-1, is DVKVTQSSRYLVKRTGEKVFLECVQDMDHENMFWYRQDPGLGLRLIYFSYDVKMKEKGDIPEGYSVSREKKERFSLILESASTNQTSMYLCASTAGRRGEAFFGQGTRLTVV.

This chain connects TRBV5-1 to TRBJ2-3; D gene ambiguous. The CDR3 extends over 15 amino acids. The V gene's germline CDR1 is SGHRS and CDR2 YFSETQ. Between the trimmed V and J ends, which lost 1 base and 0 bases, there was a span of 9 bases. CDR3 sequence: CASSLPTVSTDTQYF. The CDR3 DNA is TGCGCCAGCAGCTTGCCCACAGTCAGCACAGATACGCAGTATTTT. The entire variable domain, with the rest obtained from reference TRBV5-1 and TRBJ2-3, is as follows: KAGVTQTPRYLIKTRGQQVTLSCSPISGHRSVSWYQQTPGQGLQFLFEYFSETQRNKGNFPGRFSGRQFSNSRSEMNVSTLELGDSALYLCASSLPTVSTDTQYFGPGTRLTVL.

The genes are TRBV4-3 and TRBJ1-1; D unresolved. V lost 3 bases and J 2 bases, leaving 10 bases between the germline ends. The CDR3 loop spans 14 amino acids. Germline CDR1 LGHNA, CDR2 YSLEER. CDR3 loop: CASSQSRINTEAFF. CDR3 nucleotide sequence: TGCGCCAGCAGCCAGAGCAGGATAAACACTGAAGCTTTCTTT.